This TCR beta chain stems from a study of shared clonotypes between healthy human individuals. Method: immunoSEQ multiplex PCR; TCRdb's copy keeps in-frame clones and lacks some. Of about 2,200,000 clones in the sample, around 93% are singletons; the top ten hold under 2%. This CDR3 region has 13 residues. Germline CDR1 reads MNHEY; CDR2 reads SVGAGI. V gave up 6 bases and J gave up 3 bases, with 11 bases separating them. Positive CCR7 selection of CD45RO-negative cells yielded the naive CD8 cells, and terminally differentiated effector memory CD45RA+ cells were excluded. The donor population consisted of healthy HIV-negative adults with no recent acute infections or vaccinations.

This chain uses TRBV6-5 with TRBJ1-1; D perhaps matches TRBD1 (6 bases). The specimen was naive CD8+ T cells from PBMCs. This receptor was taken from a man between 18 and 29 years old in good health. Some clones in this sample may be carry-over from other donors' samples. This CDR3 reads CASSNRGHTEAFF. The CDR3 DNA reads as TGTGCCAGCAGCAACCGGGGGCACACTGAAGCTTTCTTT.